This T cell receptor (beta chain) is from a study of control samples from healthy donors and cancer patients (dated by TCRdb to 2018 to 2020). The library was generated by the immunoSEQ multiplex PCR assay. This immuneACCESS table, as held by TCRdb, lists in-frame sequences with V and J called but not all clones. Of the missing ones, under half trace to an unresolved V gene in checked studies; the others have no known cause. In all, the sample holds roughly 52,000 clones, and approximately 95% of those were seen once. The ten largest make up approximately 2.4% of the sample. The CDR3 runs 15 residues from the cysteine to the phenylalanine. The entry retains the CDR3 DNA only, 45 bases that are in frame from base 1. For this chain, trimming is 6 bases at the V end and 6 bases at the J end, and the number of junction bases without a gene match is 7. The germline V gene sets CDR1 to MNHEY and CDR2 to SVGAGI.

For this clone: Which antigen it targets is not known. One base away there is no much larger clone; base qualities are not given.

The sample was blood. This sequence uses TRBV6-5 and TRBJ2-1, with TRBD2 identical over 11 junction bases. The origin of this receptor is a man in his thirties or forties in good health. CDR3 reads: CASSQLAGAGNEQFF. The bases read TGTGCCAGCAGCCAACTAGCGGGAGCGGGCAATGAGCAGTTCTTC.